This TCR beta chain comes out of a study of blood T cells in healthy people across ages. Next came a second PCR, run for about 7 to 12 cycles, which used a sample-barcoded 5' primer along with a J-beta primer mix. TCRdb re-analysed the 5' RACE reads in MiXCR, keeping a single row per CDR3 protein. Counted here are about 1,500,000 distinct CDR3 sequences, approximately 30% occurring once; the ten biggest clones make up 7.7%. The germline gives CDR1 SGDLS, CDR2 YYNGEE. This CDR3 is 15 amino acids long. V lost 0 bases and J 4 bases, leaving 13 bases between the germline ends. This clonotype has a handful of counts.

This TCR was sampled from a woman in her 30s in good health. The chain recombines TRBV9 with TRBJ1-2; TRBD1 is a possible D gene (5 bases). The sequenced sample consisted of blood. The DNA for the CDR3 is TGTGCCAGCAGCGTAGCGAGCTCAGGGCTCTATGGCTACACCTTC. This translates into CASSVASSGLYGYTF. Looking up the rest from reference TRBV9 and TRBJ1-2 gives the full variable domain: DSGVTQTPKHLITATGQRVTLRCSPRSGDLSVYWYQQSLDQGLQFLIQYYNGEERAKGNILERFSAQQFPDLHSELNLSSLELGDSALYFCASSVASSGLYGYTFGSGTRLTVV.